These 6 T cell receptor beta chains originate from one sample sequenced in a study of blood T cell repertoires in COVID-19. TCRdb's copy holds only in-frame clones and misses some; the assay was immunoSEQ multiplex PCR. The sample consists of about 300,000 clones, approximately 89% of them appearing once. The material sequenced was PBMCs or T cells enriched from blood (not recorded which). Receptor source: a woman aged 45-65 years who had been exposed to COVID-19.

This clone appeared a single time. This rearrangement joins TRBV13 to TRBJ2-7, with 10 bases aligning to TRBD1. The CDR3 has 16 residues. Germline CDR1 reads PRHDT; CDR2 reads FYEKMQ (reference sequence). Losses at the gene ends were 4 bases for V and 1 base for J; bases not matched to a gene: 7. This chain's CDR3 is CASSWRGTGASYEQYF. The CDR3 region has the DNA TGTGCCAGCAGCTGGCGTGGGACAGGGGCGTCCTACGAGCAGTACTTC.

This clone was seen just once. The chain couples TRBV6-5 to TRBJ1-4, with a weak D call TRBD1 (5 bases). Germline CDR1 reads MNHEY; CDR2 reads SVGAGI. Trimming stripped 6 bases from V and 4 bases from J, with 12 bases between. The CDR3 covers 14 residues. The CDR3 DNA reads TGTGCCAGCAGGAAGGACAACCTTAATGAAAAACTGTTTTTT. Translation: CASRKDNLNEKLFF.

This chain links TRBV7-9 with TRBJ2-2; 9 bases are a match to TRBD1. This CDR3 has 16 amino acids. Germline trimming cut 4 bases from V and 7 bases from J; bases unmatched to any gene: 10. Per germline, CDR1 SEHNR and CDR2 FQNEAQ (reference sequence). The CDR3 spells CASSSRAGQGIGELFF. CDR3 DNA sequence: TGTGCCAGCAGCTCCCGAGCGGGACAGGGAATCGGGGAGCTGTTTTTT.

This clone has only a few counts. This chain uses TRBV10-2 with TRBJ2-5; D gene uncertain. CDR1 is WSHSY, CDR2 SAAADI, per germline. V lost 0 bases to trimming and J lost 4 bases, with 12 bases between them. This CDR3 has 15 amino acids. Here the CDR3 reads CASSESRATAETQYF. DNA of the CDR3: TGCGCCAGCAGTGAGTCGCGAGCAACCGCAGAGACCCAGTACTTC.

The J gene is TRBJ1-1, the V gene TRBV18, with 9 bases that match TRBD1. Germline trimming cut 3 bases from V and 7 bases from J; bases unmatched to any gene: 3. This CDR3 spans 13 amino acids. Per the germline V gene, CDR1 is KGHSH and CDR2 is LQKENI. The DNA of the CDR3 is TGTGCCAGCTCACCGGGACAGGGAATTGAAGCTTTCTTT. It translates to CASSPGQGIEAFF.

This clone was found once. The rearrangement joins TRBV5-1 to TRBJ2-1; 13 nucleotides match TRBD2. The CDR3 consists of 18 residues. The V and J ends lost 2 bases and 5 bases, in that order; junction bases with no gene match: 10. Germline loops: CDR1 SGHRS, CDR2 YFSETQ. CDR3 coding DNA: TGCGCCAGCAGCTTTCGACAGACTAGCGGGGGGCCAAACAATGAGCAGTTCTTC. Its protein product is CASSFRQTSGGPNNEQFF.